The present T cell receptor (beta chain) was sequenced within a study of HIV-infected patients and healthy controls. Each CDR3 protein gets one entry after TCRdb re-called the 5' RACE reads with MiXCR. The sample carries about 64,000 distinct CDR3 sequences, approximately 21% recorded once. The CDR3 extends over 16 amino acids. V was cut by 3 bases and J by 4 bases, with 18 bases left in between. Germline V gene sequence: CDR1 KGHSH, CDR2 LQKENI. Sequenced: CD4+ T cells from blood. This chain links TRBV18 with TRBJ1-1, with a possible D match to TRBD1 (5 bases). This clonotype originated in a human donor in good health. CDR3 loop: CASSPRDRLEGTEAFF. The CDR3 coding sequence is TGTGCCAGCTCACCCCGGGACCGCCTGGAGGGCACTGAAGCTTTCTTT. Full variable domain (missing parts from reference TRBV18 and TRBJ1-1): NAGVMQNPRHLVRRRGQEARLRCSPMKGHSHVYWYRQLPEEGLKFMVYLQKENIIDESGMPKERFSAEFPKEGPSILRIQQVVRGDSAAYFCASSPRDRLEGTEAFFGQGTRLTVV.